The 24 T cell receptor beta chains below were found in one sample sequenced in a study of cytomegalovirus exposure and HLA in healthy donors. PCR primers comprised 60 Vbeta and 13 Jbeta primers. The repertoire was sequenced with immunoSEQ multiplex PCR; TCRdb's copy has only in-frame clones and lacks some. Of around 45,000 clones in the sample, more than 45% were seen once. The sequenced material came from PBMCs. These receptors were taken from a man aged 55 to 70 in good health and CMV-seronegative.

In its sample, this clone was seen a few times. The V gene is TRBV28, the J gene TRBJ1-2, with a possible D match to TRBD1 (5 bases). V lost 2 bases, J lost 6 bases, and 19 bases lay in between. The CDR3 totals 16 residues. Germline V gives CDR1 MDHEN, CDR2 SYDVKM. CDR3: CASSLLRGRGANGYTF. CDR3 nucleotides: TGTGCCAGCAGTTTACTCCGGGGGAGGGGCGCGAATGGCTACACCTTC.

The V call is TRBV5-1, the J call TRBJ2-3; 11 bases agree with TRBD2. Losses at the gene ends were 6 bases for V and 6 bases for J; bases not matched to a gene: 6. From germline, CDR1 is SGHRS and CDR2 YFSETQ. The CDR3 runs to 14 residues. This chain's CDR3 is CASTLAGGVDTQYF. For the CDR3, the DNA is TGCGCCAGCACCCTAGCGGGAGGTGTGGATACGCAGTATTTT.

This clone was picked up one time. This chain joins TRBV21-1 and TRBJ2-7; the table's D gene call, TRBD2, was not cross checked with the DNA. TRBV21-1 is reported as a pseudogene. The CDR3 runs to 16 residues. The DNA for the CDR3 is TGTGCCAGCAGCAACCTTAGCGGGAGATATCCCTACGAGCAGTACTTC. Residues: CASSNLSGRYPYEQYF.

This rearrangement joins TRBV14 to TRBJ1-1; tentative D call: TRBD1 (5 bases). Trimming stripped 2 bases from V and 1 base from J, with 5 bases between. The CDR3 extends over 13 amino acids. The V gene's germline CDR1 is SGHDN and CDR2 FVKESK. CDR3 nucleotides: TGTGCCAGCAGCCAACAGGGGAACACTGAAGCTTTCTTT. This encodes CASSQQGNTEAFF.

CDR3 DNA: TGTGCCAGCAGCTTTGAGGGAGTAGGCGAGCAGTACTTC. This codes for CASSFEGVGEQYF. The chain carries TRBV7-2 and TRBJ2-7; D perhaps matches TRBD2 (5 bases). The CDR3 loop spans 13 amino acids. V shed 3 bases and J shed 6 bases, with 12 bases lying between them. The germline V gene encodes CDR1 SGHTA and CDR2 FQGNSA.

The genes are TRBV30 and TRBJ2-3; 7 bases align to TRBD1. Trimming at V came to 2 bases and at J to 14 bases, leaving 7 bases not matched to a gene. This CDR3 spans 11 amino acids. From germline, CDR1 is GTSNPN and CDR2 SVGIG (reference sequence). The CDR3 spells CAWSPGTARYF. The CDR3 region has the DNA TGTGCCTGGAGTCCCGGGACAGCTCGGTATTTT.

This rearrangement joins TRBV11-2 to TRBJ1-1; maybe TRBD1 (5 bases). Germline lookup yields CDR1 SGHAT and CDR2 FQNNGV. The CDR3 is 18 amino acids. V was pared by 4 bases and J by 5 bases, with 26 bases between. In DNA form, the CDR3 reads TGTGCCAGCAGCTCACAACCCCCTAGGGCAGGGCGGAAGACTGAAGCTTTCTTT. Translation gives CASSSQPPRAGRKTEAFF. The full variable domain, rest sourced from reference TRBV11-2 and TRBJ1-1, is EAGVAQSPRYKIIEKRQSVAFWCNPISGHATLYWYQQILGQGPKLLIQFQNNGVVDDSQLPKDRFSAERLKGVDSTLKIQPAKLEDSAVYLCASSSQPPRAGRKTEAFFGQGTRLTVV.

The chain carries TRBV5-1 and TRBJ1-2; 7 nucleotides align to TRBD1. The CDR3 totals 14 residues. From germline, CDR1 is SGHRS and CDR2 YFSETQ. The ends lost 2 bases at V and 0 bases at J; junction bases unmatched: 1. CDR3 residues: CASSFGTANYGYTF. Written as DNA, the CDR3 is TGCGCCAGCAGCTTCGGGACAGCTAACTATGGCTACACCTTC.

There are a few counts of this clone. The CDR3 loop reads CASSSIGRGYSNQPQHF. CDR3 sequence (DNA): TGTGCCAGCAGTTCGATAGGGAGGGGGTATAGCAATCAGCCCCAGCATTTT. The chain uses TRBV28 and TRBJ1-5; the D gene is possibly TRBD1 (6 bases). Germline V gene lookup returns CDR1 MDHEN and CDR2 SYDVKM. V lost 4 bases to trimming and J lost 0 bases, with 16 bases between them. This CDR3 comprises 17 residues. Full variable domain (rest looked up from reference TRBV28 and TRBJ1-5): DVKVTQSSRYLVKRTGEKVFLECVQDMDHENMFWYRQDPGLGLRLIYFSYDVKMKEKGDIPEGYSVSREKKERFSLILESASTNQTSMYLCASSSIGRGYSNQPQHFGDGTRLSIL.

The chain is built from TRBV16 and TRBJ1-2, with unresolved D. From germline, CDR1 is KGHSY and CDR2 FQNENV. The ends were cut back, 0 bases at V and 8 bases at J, with 10 bases in the middle. This CDR3 contains 13 residues. The CDR3 DNA is TGTGCCAGCAGCCAATCCTCTAGGAACGGCTACACCTTC. This gives the protein CASSQSSRNGYTF.

This clone showed up just once. The gene calls are TRBV5-1 and TRBJ1-1; D is possibly TRBD1 (5 bases). V was shortened by 1 base and J by 0 bases, with 7 bases between the two germline ends. There are 14 residues in the CDR3. CDR1 and CDR2 from the germline V gene are SGHRS and YFSETQ. CDR3 DNA sequence: TGCGCCAGCAGCTTGAACAGGCTGAACACTGAAGCTTTCTTT. Its translation is CASSLNRLNTEAFF.

The chain joins TRBV4-3 to TRBJ2-1; D ambiguous. V shed 0 bases and J shed 2 bases, with 14 bases lying between them. The CDR3 runs to 17 residues. From germline, CDR1 is LGHNA and CDR2 YSLEER. CDR3 nucleotide sequence: TGCGCCAGCAGCCAAGATGAGAACCCCGCCACCTACAATGAGCAGTTCTTC. Its protein product is CASSQDENPATYNEQFF.

The chain carries TRBV7-3 and TRBJ2-2; no clear D. CDR3 length: 13 amino acids. V lost 5 bases and J 6 bases, leaving 10 bases between the germline ends. CDR1 is SGHTA and CDR2 is FQGTGA in the germline V gene. CDR3 nucleotides: TGTGCCAGCAGCCCCATAGCCTCCGGGGAGCTGTTTTTT. Its protein product is CASSPIASGELFF.

By share, this clone counts as medium-sized (0.01 to 0.1%). The chain uses TRBV28 and TRBJ2-7; D is uncertain. CDR3 length: 14 residues. V was trimmed by 8 bases and J by 2 bases, leaving 16 bases between them. CDR1 is MDHEN, CDR2 SYDVKM, per germline. The CDR3 here is CASGTVGFTYEQYF. CDR3 DNA sequence: TGTGCCAGCGGAACGGTGGGCTTCACCTACGAGCAGTACTTC.

This chain uses TRBV10-1 with TRBJ1-2, with TRBD1 identical over 10 bases. The CDR3 consists of 17 residues. Unmatched junction bases numbered 13, after V lost 6 bases and J lost 3 bases. Germline-derived CDR1 and CDR2 are WNHNN and SYGVQD (reference sequence). The CDR3 sequence: CASSAGTGERSYYGYTF. The CDR3 nucleotides read TGCGCCAGCAGCGCCGGGACAGGGGAACGGAGTTACTATGGCTACACCTTC.

This chain connects TRBV7-8 to TRBJ1-5; D is perhaps TRBD1 (6 bases). Germline V CDR1 and CDR2: SGHVS, FQNEAQ. Trimming took off 6 bases at V and 5 bases at J, with 11 bases between the two ends. CDR3 length: 13 amino acids. The CDR3 here is CASREGGDQPQHF. DNA of the CDR3: TGTGCCAGCAGAGAGGGGGGGGATCAGCCCCAGCATTTT.

The genes are TRBV7-9 and TRBJ2-5; 7 nucleotides align to TRBD2. The germline CDR1 and CDR2 sequences are SEHNR and FQNEAQ (reference sequence). J gave up 5 bases and V 3 bases, and 12 bases lay outside the gene matches. This CDR3 spans 16 amino acids. CDR3 nucleotide sequence: TGTGCCAGCAGCTTCACTGGGGGAGGGCCGGGGGAGACCCAGTACTTC. It specifies CASSFTGGGPGETQYF.

The chain is built from TRBV10-1 and TRBJ2-3; 7 nucleotides line up with TRBD1. The germline gives CDR1 WNHNN, CDR2 SYGVQD (reference sequence). This CDR3 is built from 15 residues. V lost 0 bases and J lost 6; bases outside the gene matches: 6. CDR3 sequence reads: CASSESNRGFDTQYF. CDR3 DNA sequence: TGCGCCAGCAGTGAGTCGAACAGGGGATTCGATACGCAGTATTTT.

This sequence joins TRBV9 and TRBJ2-7; 7 positions match TRBD2. V lost 0 bases, J lost 7 bases, and 7 bases stayed unmatched. Germline V gives CDR1 SGDLS, CDR2 YYNGEE. The CDR3 runs 14 residues. CDR3 loop: CASSVALAEGEQYF. As DNA, the CDR3 is TGTGCCAGCAGCGTAGCCCTAGCGGAAGGGGAGCAGTACTTC.

The chain joins TRBV6-6 to TRBJ1-2; 9 bases align to TRBD1. In germline, CDR1 is MNHNY, CDR2 SVGAGI (reference sequence). V lost 4 bases, J lost 4 bases, and 10 bases stayed unmatched. CDR3 length: 16 amino acids. Here the CDR3 reads CASSSPRDRATYGYTF. CDR3 coding DNA: TGTGCCAGCAGTTCGCCCCGGGACAGGGCAACCTATGGCTACACCTTC.

This clone was seen more than once but under ten times. The gene calls are TRBV5-4 and TRBJ2-5; D remains ambiguous. The CDR3 is 11 residues long. V lost 4 bases, J lost 1 base, and 2 bases lay in between. CDR1 SGHNT and CDR2 YYREEE come from the germline V gene (reference sequence). The CDR3 is CASSLQETQYF. CDR3 in DNA: TGTGCCAGCAGCCTCCAAGAGACCCAGTACTTC.

There are a few counts of this clone. The chain carries TRBV2 and TRBJ1-2, with D hard to call. The length of the CDR3 is 14 residues. Per germline, CDR1 SNHLY and CDR2 FYNNEI. V lost 5 bases, J lost 4 bases, and 14 bases lay in between. This CDR3 is CASSRGSWGYGYTF. The CDR3 region has the DNA TGTGCCAGCAGTCGGGGATCCTGGGGCTATGGCTACACCTTC.

A word on this clone: The CDR3 carries no conserved terminal phenylalanine or tryptophan, so it likely arises from a read error. This rearrangement joins TRBV7-2 to TRBJ1-2; 7 positions match TRBD1. The CDR3 loop spans 14 amino acids. J gave up 7 bases and V 5 bases, and 10 bases lay outside the gene matches. Per germline, CDR1 SGHTA and CDR2 FQGNSA. Here the CDR3 reads CASSPGTASPGYTL. The CDR3 coding sequence is TGTGCCAGCAGCCCCGGGACAGCCAGCCCTGGCTACACCCTC.

This clone has only a few counts. The chain links TRBV27 to TRBJ2-1; TRBD2 might be the D (6 bases). This CDR3 is 15 amino acids long. Germline values: CDR1 MNHEY, CDR2 SMNVEV (reference sequence). V lost 6 bases to trimming and J lost 7 bases, with 19 bases between them. In DNA form, the CDR3 reads TGTGCCAGCAGGCAGATCGGGGGAATTGGGAATGAGCAGTTCTTC. Translation gives CASRQIGGIGNEQFF.